This T cell receptor (beta chain) was observed in a study of a mutant IDH1 vaccine in newly diagnosed glioma. Time point defined: week 11, during vaccination. The vaccine gave 300 ug of a 20-mer mutant IDH1 peptide subcutaneously per dose. The CDR3 covers 13 residues. Trimming removed 4 bases from V and 5 bases from J, with 11 bases in between. Germline CDR1 and CDR2: SQVTM and ANQGSEA. In the case of this clone: Its antigen remains unidentified.

TCRdb keeps only in-frame clones here, not all; method: immunoSEQ multiplex PCR. Of around 120,000 clones in the sample, roughly 75% were seen once. The specimen was PBMCs, collected from a glioma patient whose treatment included an IDH1 peptide vaccine. This receptor was obtained from a man between 40 and 49 years old with glioma. V gene TRBV29-1 combines with J gene TRBJ2-2; a possible D gene is TRBD1 (5 bases). The CDR3 loop reads CSVGTRATGELFF. In DNA, the CDR3 is TGCAGCGTTGGTACCAGGGCGACCGGGGAGCTGTTTTTT.